This paragraph reports one TCR beta chain. The assay was immunoSEQ multiplex PCR, and TCRdb's table has in-frame clones only and misses some. The top ten clones hold 15% to 20% of a sample with 63,000 or so clones, approximately 82% of them seen once. The sample belongs to a study of blood T cell repertoires in COVID-19. Study as a whole: T cells, B-cell-depleted T cells, or PBMCs supplied cDNA or gDNA.

V lost 3 bases and J lost 9; bases outside the gene matches: 14. Germline lookup yields CDR1 LNHDA and CDR2 SQIVND (reference sequence). The CDR3 consists of 16 residues. V gene TRBV19 combines with J gene TRBJ2-1; TRBD1 agrees at 7 bases. The specimen sequenced was peripheral blood. The clonotype was recovered from a man aged 80 or over with active COVID-19. CDR3 residues: CASSIRDRGPQGEQFF. The CDR3 coding sequence is TGTGCCAGTAGTATTCGGGACAGAGGCCCCCAGGGTGAGCAGTTCTTC.